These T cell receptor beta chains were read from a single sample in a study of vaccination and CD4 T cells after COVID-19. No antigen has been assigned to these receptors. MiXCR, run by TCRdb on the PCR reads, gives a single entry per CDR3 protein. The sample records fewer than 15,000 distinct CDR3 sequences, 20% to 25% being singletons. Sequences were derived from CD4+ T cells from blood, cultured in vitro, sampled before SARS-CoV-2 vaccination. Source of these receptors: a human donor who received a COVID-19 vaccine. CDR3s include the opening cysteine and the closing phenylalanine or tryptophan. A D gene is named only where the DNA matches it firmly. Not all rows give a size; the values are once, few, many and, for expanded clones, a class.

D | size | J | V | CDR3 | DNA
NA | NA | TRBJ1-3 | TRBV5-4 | CASSLGPDRTDATIYF | TGTGCCAGCAGCTTGGGGCCGGACAGAACGGATGCCACCATATATTTT
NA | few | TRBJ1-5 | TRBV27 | CASSPRQLGSNQPQHF | TGTGCCAGCAGTCCCCGACAGCTTGGGAGCAATCAGCCCCAGCATTTT
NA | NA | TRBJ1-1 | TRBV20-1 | CSARAGGNTEAFF | TGCAGTGCTAGAGCGGGGGGGAACACTGAAGCTTTCTTT
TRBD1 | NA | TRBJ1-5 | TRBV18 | CASSPGTGLRDQPQHF | TGTGCCAGCTCACCAGGGACAGGGTTAAGAGATCAGCCCCAGCATTTT
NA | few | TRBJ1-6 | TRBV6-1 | CASSREPNSPLHF | TGTGCCAGCAGCCGGGAGCCTAATTCACCCCTCCACTTT
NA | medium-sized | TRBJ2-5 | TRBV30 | CAWSGTFQETQYF | TGTGCCTGGAGTGGGACATTCCAAGAGACCCAGTACTTC
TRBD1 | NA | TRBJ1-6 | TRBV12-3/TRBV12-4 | CTSSLRRGGSPLHF | TGTACCAGCAGTTTACGCAGGGGGGGTTCACCCCTCCACTTT
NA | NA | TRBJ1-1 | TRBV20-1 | CSAREGRWRENTEAFF | TGCAGTGCTAGAGAGGGCAGGTGGCGAGAAAACACTGAAGCTTTCTTT
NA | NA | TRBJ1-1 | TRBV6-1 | CASTSDSLGAEAFF | TGTGCCAGCACTTCAGACTCCCTCGGGGCTGAAGCTTTCTTT
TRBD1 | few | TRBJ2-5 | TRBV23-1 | CATQEGTGSGVRDRGQETQYF | TGCGCCACCCAGGAGGGAACCGGGAGTGGGGTCCGGGACAGGGGGCAAGAGACCCAGTACTTC
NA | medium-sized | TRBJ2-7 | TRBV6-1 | CASSEAFRERNEQYF | TGTGCCAGCAGTGAAGCATTCCGGGAAAGGAACGAGCAGTACTTC
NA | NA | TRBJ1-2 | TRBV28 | CTSSSPDSDGYTF | TGTACCAGCAGTTCTCCTGACAGTGATGGCTACACCTTC
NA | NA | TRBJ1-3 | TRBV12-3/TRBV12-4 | CASSLSRGSGNTIYF | TGTGCCAGCAGTTTAAGCAGGGGCTCTGGAAACACCATATATTTT
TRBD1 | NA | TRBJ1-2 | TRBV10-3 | CATSQGARGYTF | TGTGCCACCTCACAGGGGGCGCGGGGCTACACCTTC
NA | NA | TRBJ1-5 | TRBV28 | CASSQSTGVGNQPQHF | TGTGCCAGCAGTCAATCGACAGGCGTTGGCAATCAGCCCCAGCATTTT
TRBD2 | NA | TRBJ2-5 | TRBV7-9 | CASSLTSEETQYF | TGCGCCAGCAGCTTGACTAGCGAAGAGACCCAGTACTTC
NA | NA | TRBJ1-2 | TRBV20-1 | CSAPWDRGIGGYTF | TGCAGTGCTCCGTGGGACCGAGGGATCGGTGGCTACACCTTC
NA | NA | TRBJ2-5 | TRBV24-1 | CATSDLQPGGETQYF | TGTGCCACCAGTGATTTGCAACCCGGGGGAGAGACCCAGTACTTC
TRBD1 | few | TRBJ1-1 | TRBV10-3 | CAMRSDRMNTEAFF | TGTGCCATGCGGTCGGACAGGATGAACACTGAAGCTTTCTTT
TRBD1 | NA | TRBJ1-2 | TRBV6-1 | CASSEARYPGLTGTGRGGYTF | TGTGCCAGCAGTGAAGCGCGGTACCCCGGGTTAACCGGGACAGGGAGGGGTGGCTACACCTTC
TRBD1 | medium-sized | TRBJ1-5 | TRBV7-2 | CASSINRGQDQPQHF | TGTGCCAGCAGCATCAACAGAGGACAGGATCAGCCCCAGCATTTT
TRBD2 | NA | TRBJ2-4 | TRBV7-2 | CASSLGLAEDQYF | TGTGCCAGCAGCCTGGGACTAGCGGAAGATCAGTACTTC
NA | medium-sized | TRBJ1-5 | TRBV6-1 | CASRRGHLGNQPQHF | TGTGCCAGCAGAAGGGGACATCTCGGCAATCAGCCCCAGCATTTT
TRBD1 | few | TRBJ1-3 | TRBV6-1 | CASSDGQGASGNTIYF | TGTGCCAGCAGTGATGGACAGGGGGCCTCTGGAAACACCATATATTTT
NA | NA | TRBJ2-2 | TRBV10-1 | CASRTGALTGELFF | TGCGCCAGCAGGACGGGTGCGTTAACCGGGGAGCTGTTTTTT
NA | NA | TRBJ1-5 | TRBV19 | CASSRGGRNQPQHF | TGTGCCAGTAGTCGAGGGGGTCGGAATCAGCCCCAGCATTTT